Below, 30 T cell receptor beta chains from the same sample are listed, as sequenced in a study of persistence of HIV-infected CD4 T cells. Cells were stimulated with overlapping HIV-1 Gag 15-mer peptides. CD40L/CD69 double-negative CD45RO-high memory CD4+ T cells were collected. These TCRs' antigens remain unknown. This was the immunoSEQ version 4 assay in survey mode. Repertoires were generated with immunoSEQ multiplex PCR, while TCRdb's copy carries only in-frame clones and drops some. The sample carries about 60,000 clones, less than 85% recorded once. The sequencing here drew on CD4+ T cells sorted from PBMCs after roughly 18-hour stimulation, taken from a patient who received antiretroviral therapy. The receptors here all came from an adult man with HIV who was CMV-seropositive.

The chain employs TRBV7-2 and TRBJ1-1; D gene ambiguous. Germline CDR1 and CDR2: SGHTA and FQGNSA. The CDR3 is 15 amino acids. V was clipped by 1 base and J by 3 bases, with 12 bases between them. The CDR3 DNA follows: TGTGCCAGCAGCTTAGGACGGATAAGGGACACTGAAGCTTTCTTT. Its translation: CASSLGRIRDTEAFF.

This clone occurred a few times. The CDR3 DNA reads TGTGCCAGCGGGGGAGGGGGTCGAACTGAAGCTTTCTTT. Translation gives CASGGGGRTEAFF. The rearrangement uses TRBV25-1 and TRBJ1-1, with a possible D match to TRBD1 (6 bases). The CDR3 contains 13 residues. V lost 8 bases and J 5 bases, leaving 15 bases between the germline ends. Germline V gene lookup returns CDR1 MGHDK and CDR2 SYGVNS.

Concerning this clone: Additional DNA sequences in this sample encode the identical CDR3. This chain links TRBV5-4 with TRBJ2-3; 8 bases agree with TRBD1. CDR3 size: 15 residues. Germline V lookup: CDR1 SGHNT, CDR2 YYREEE (reference sequence). With V trimmed by 1 base and J by 1 base, 2 bases remained unmatched. The DNA for the CDR3 is TGTGCCAGCAGCTTGCCGGGACAGGGCACAGATACGCAGTATTTT. It translates to CASSLPGQGTDTQYF.

The chain combines TRBV7-2 with TRBJ1-5; possible D gene TRBD1, 6 bases. Germline V gene data show CDR1 as SGHTA and CDR2 as FQGNSA. The CDR3 spans 16 residues. Trimming pared 3 bases from V and 0 bases from J, leaving 12 bases between. The CDR3 region has the DNA TGTGCCAGCAGCTTCACAGGGATGTATAGCAATCAGCCCCAGCATTTT. It yields the protein CASSFTGMYSNQPQHF.

This rearrangement joins TRBV19 to TRBJ1-3; TRBD1 aligns across 9 bases. V dropped 10 bases and J dropped 4; count of bases not matched to a gene: 17. Germline V gene lookup returns CDR1 LNHDA and CDR2 SQIVND (reference sequence). The CDR3 totals 17 residues. The CDR3 DNA follows: TGTGCCACCCGAATCACAGGGGGCGCGATCTCCGGAAACACCATATATTTT. Translation: CATRITGGAISGNTIYF.

The chain recombines TRBV6-1 with TRBJ2-7, with 7 bases matching TRBD1. This CDR3 spans 16 amino acids. Germline CDR1 reads MNHNS; CDR2 reads SASEGT. The J segment lost 3 bases and the V segment lost 4 bases, leaving 12 bases of the junction unmatched. CDR3 DNA sequence: TGTGCCAGCAGTGCCAAACCGGGACAGATCATCTACGAGCAGTACTTC. Translating it yields CASSAKPGQIIYEQYF.

This clone has just a few counts. The V call is TRBV6-5, the J call TRBJ1-5; D remains ambiguous. With 5 bases removed from V and 0 bases from J, the gap between germline ends came to 2 bases. Looked up from germline, CDR1 is MNHEY and CDR2 is SVGAGI. There are 12 residues in the CDR3. CDR3 sequence reads: CASSNSNQPQHF. The CDR3, as DNA: TGTGCCAGCAGTAATAGCAATCAGCCCCAGCATTTT.

J is TRBJ1-2 and V is TRBV3-1 (or the pseudogene TRBV3-2); no definite D call. The CDR3 is made up of 12 amino acids. The V end was cut by 5 bases, the J end by 4 bases, with 8 bases between. CDR1 LGHDT and CDR2 YNNKEL come from the germline V gene (reference sequence). CDR3 nucleotide sequence: TGTGCCAGCAGCTCAAGATTCTATGGCTACACCTTC. Translated, it gives CASSSRFYGYTF.

The rearrangement joins TRBV5-4 to TRBJ1-3; the D gene is possibly TRBD1 (6 bases). Germline V gene lookup returns CDR1 SGHNT and CDR2 YYREEE (reference sequence). The ends were cut back, 4 bases at V and 2 bases at J, with 16 bases in the middle. The CDR3 has 16 residues. CDR3 sequence (DNA): TGTGCCAGCAGCGACCCCCGGGGGGGCGCTGGAAACACCATATATTTT. This encodes CASSDPRGGAGNTIYF. The full variable domain, in which reference TRBV5-4 and TRBJ1-3 provide the parts outside the CDR3, is ETGVTQSPTHLIKTRGQQVTLRCSSQSGHNTVSWYQQALGQGPQFIFQYYREEENGRGNFPPRFSGLQFPNYSSELNVNALELDDSALYLCASSDPRGGAGNTIYFGEGSWLTVV.

This clone was seen only a few times. The chain is built from TRBV19 and TRBJ1-1; D unresolved. This CDR3 has 13 residues. Germline values: CDR1 LNHDA, CDR2 SQIVND (reference sequence). Trimming took off 7 bases at V and 1 base at J, with 10 bases between the two ends. CDR3 coding DNA: TGTGCCAGTACCCTAGGCCGGAACACTGAAGCTTTCTTT. Residues: CASTLGRNTEAFF. Together with reference TRBV19 and TRBJ1-1, the CDR3 gives the full variable domain: DGGITQSPKYLFRKEGQNVTLSCEQNLNHDAMYWYRQDPGQGLRLIYYSQIVNDFQKGDIAEGYSVSREKKESFPLTVTSAQKNPTAFYLCASTLGRNTEAFFGQGTRLTVV.

This chain joins TRBV18 and TRBJ2-3; 9 bases fit TRBD1. V lost 3 bases and J lost 5; bases outside the gene matches: 6. The CDR3 covers 15 residues. Germline-derived CDR1 and CDR2 are KGHSH and LQKENI. The CDR3, as DNA: TGTGCCAGCTCACCCGGGACAGGGCGTAGAGATACGCAGTATTTT. Its protein product is CASSPGTGRRDTQYF.

In DNA, the CDR3 is TGTGCCAGCAGCGATACAAGCGGGGAGCGCACAGATACGCAGTATTTT. It codes for CASSDTSGERTDTQYF. The V gene is TRBV11-3, the J gene TRBJ2-3; the match to TRBD2 covers 7 bases. This CDR3 region has 16 residues. CDR1 SGHNT and CDR2 YENEEA come from the germline V gene. With 5 bases clipped from V and 1 base from J, the junction kept 9 bases outside the gene matches. The entire variable domain, with the rest obtained from reference TRBV11-3 and TRBJ2-3, is as follows: EAGVVQSPRYKIIEKKQPVAFWCNPISGHNTLYWYLQNLGQGPELLIRYENEEAVDDSQLPKDRFSAERLKGVDSTLKIQPAELGDSAVYLCASSDTSGERTDTQYFGPGTRLTVL.

This clone was seen a few times. The chain combines TRBV7-2 with TRBJ1-2; no reliable D call. This CDR3 region has 12 residues. V was cut by 1 base and J by 7 bases, with 7 bases left in between. The germline CDR1 and CDR2 sequences are SGHTA and FQGNSA. The DNA of the CDR3 is TGTGCCAGCAGCTTAGTCAGCCGTGGCTACACCTTC. Translation: CASSLVSRGYTF.

The chain recombines TRBV28 with TRBJ1-1, with D unresolved. The CDR3 length is 12 residues. Germline assignment: CDR1 MDHEN and CDR2 SYDVKM. The V end lost 6 bases, the J end lost 5 bases, and 10 bases lay between the germline ends. This chain's CDR3 is CASSDMRTEAFF. The CDR3 nucleotides are TGTGCCAGCAGCGACATGAGAACTGAAGCTTTCTTT.

V usage is TRBV27 and J usage is TRBJ1-5; 12 positions agree with TRBD1. This CDR3 is 14 amino acids long. V trimming: 6 bases; J trimming: 5 bases; junction bases outside the gene matches: 2. The germline V gene encodes CDR1 MNHEY and CDR2 SMNVEV (reference sequence). The CDR3 nucleotides read TGTGCCAGCAGGGGACAGGGGGCACATCAGCCCCAGCATTTT. Its translation is CASRGQGAHQPQHF.

The gene calls are TRBV9 and TRBJ1-2; D perhaps matches TRBD1 (6 bases). Per the germline V gene, CDR1 is SGDLS and CDR2 is YYNGEE. The V gene lost 4 bases and the J gene lost 3 bases, with 16 bases spanning the gap. The CDR3 has 15 amino acids. As DNA, the CDR3 is TGTGCCAGCAGCTCATACTCCGGGACACACTATGGCTACACCTTC. Translating gives CASSSYSGTHYGYTF.

On this clone: The sample holds other DNA sequences that translate to the same CDR3. The chain carries TRBV10-3 and TRBJ2-1, with D perhaps TRBD1 (5 bases). Between the trimmed V and J ends, which lost 3 bases and 4 bases, there was a span of 7 bases. The CDR3 loop spans 13 amino acids. Germline V gene lookup returns CDR1 ENHRY and CDR2 SYGVKD. CDR3 residues: CAISERGYNEQFF. CDR3 nucleotide sequence: TGTGCCATCAGTGAAAGGGGATACAATGAGCAGTTCTTC.

This clone was observed a few times. The chain couples TRBV6-6 to TRBJ1-5, with D possibly being TRBD1 (5 bases). Trimming removed 7 bases from V and 4 bases from J, with 14 bases in between. The CDR3 sequence is 14 residues long. Germline V gene sequence: CDR1 MNHNY, CDR2 SVGAGI (reference sequence). CDR3 region: CASTGAGRNQPQHF. DNA of the CDR3: TGTGCCAGCACCGGGGCAGGGAGGAATCAGCCCCAGCATTTT.

In its sample, this clone was seen a few times. This chain joins TRBV2 and TRBJ1-2; unclear D gene. This CDR3 is 13 amino acids long. V lost 4 bases and J lost 4, with 10 bases in between. In germline, CDR1 is SNHLY, CDR2 FYNNEI. CDR3 loop: CASSVSPIYGYTF. In DNA form, the CDR3 reads TGTGCCAGCAGTGTGTCACCGATCTATGGCTACACCTTC. Complete variable domain (other parts from reference TRBV2 and TRBJ1-2): EPEVTQTPSHQVTQMGQEVILRCVPISNHLYFYWYRQILGQKVEFLVSFYNNEISEKSEIFDDQFSVERPDGSNFTLKIRSTKLEDSAMYFCASSVSPIYGYTFGSGTRLTVV.

The V gene is TRBV19, the J gene TRBJ1-2, with a tentative D call TRBD1 (6 bases). CDR1 and CDR2 from the germline V gene are LNHDA and SQIVND (reference sequence). V lost 5 bases, J lost 1 base, and 11 bases lay in between. The CDR3 covers 14 residues. The CDR3 protein is CASSGQRLNYGYTF. In DNA form, the CDR3 reads TGTGCCAGTAGTGGACAGCGACTTAACTATGGCTACACCTTC.

The chain combines TRBV2 with TRBJ1-1, with unresolved D. V lost 5 bases and J lost 4, with 8 bases in between. This CDR3 region has 12 residues. Germline V lookup: CDR1 SNHLY, CDR2 FYNNEI. CDR3 sequence (DNA): TGTGCCAGCAGTATTTATGTCACTGAAGCTTTCTTT. Translation gives CASSIYVTEAFF.

This clone appeared a few times. The rearrangement links TRBV18 to TRBJ1-1; 9 bases fit TRBD1. Germline V lookup: CDR1 KGHSH, CDR2 LQKENI. This CDR3 has 13 amino acids. The V gene end was trimmed by 5 bases and the J gene end by 8 bases; junction bases not matched to a gene: 6. CDR3 protein: CASSVGTGSEAFF. CDR3 DNA: TGTGCCAGCTCAGTCGGGACAGGGTCAGAAGCTTTCTTT.

V is TRBV7-9 and J is TRBJ1-3, with D possibly matching TRBD1 (5 bases). CDR1 and CDR2 from the germline V gene are SEHNR and FQNEAQ (reference sequence). The length of the CDR3 is 17 residues. The V and J ends lost 1 base and 4 bases respectively, with 17 bases between them. This CDR3 reads CASSLGRPGEGGNTIYF. Here the CDR3 DNA reads TGTGCCAGCAGCTTAGGACGCCCGGGGGAAGGAGGAAACACCATATATTTT.

This clone was seen a single time. The chain uses TRBV6-5 and TRBJ1-3; possible D gene TRBD1, 5 bases. Trimming removed 0 bases at V and 8 bases at J, with 17 bases between. Germline values: CDR1 MNHEY, CDR2 SVGAGI. The CDR3 totals 16 residues. The CDR3 spells CASSYSLSWGGDTIYF. CDR3 DNA sequence: TGTGCCAGCAGTTACTCACTGAGCTGGGGAGGGGACACCATATATTTT.

This chain uses TRBV25-1 with TRBJ2-2; 10 nucleotides agree with TRBD2. Germline assignment: CDR1 MGHDK and CDR2 SYGVNS. Trimming at V came to 4 bases and at J to 7 bases, leaving 0 bases not matched to a gene. CDR3 length equals 13 residues. The CDR3 loop reads CASSGLAGGELFF. CDR3 nucleotide sequence: TGTGCCAGCAGTGGACTAGCGGGCGGGGAGCTGTTTTTT.

This clone was observed a handful of times. The chain carries TRBV2 and TRBJ1-2; D might be TRBD1 (5 bases). Trimming stripped 1 base from V and 14 bases from J, with 17 bases between. This CDR3 spans 13 amino acids. Germline CDR1 SNHLY, CDR2 FYNNEI. CDR3 amino acids: CASSEGAAAGHTF. The CDR3 region has the DNA TGTGCCAGCAGTGAAGGCGCGGCGGCAGGACATACCTTC.

This clone was found a few times. V gene TRBV7-8 combines with J gene TRBJ1-5, with D tentatively TRBD1 (5 bases). Trimming pared 5 bases from V and 7 bases from J, leaving 15 bases between. This CDR3 contains 14 residues. Germline V gene data show CDR1 as SGHVS and CDR2 as FQNEAQ. In nucleotides, the CDR3 is TGTGCCAGCAGCGTAGAGAGGGGCCGCCAGCCCCAGCATTTT. The encoded protein is CASSVERGRQPQHF. The variable domain in full, with the rest retrieved from reference TRBV7-8 and TRBJ1-5, is GAGVSQSPRYKVAKRGQDVALRCDPISGHVSLFWYQQALGQGPEFLTYFQNEAQLDKSGLPSDRFFAERPEGSVSTLKIQRTQQEDSAVYLCASSVERGRQPQHFGDGTRLSIL.

The chain recombines TRBV19 with TRBJ2-4; TRBD1 aligns across 8 bases. Germline trimming cut 0 bases from V and 7 bases from J; bases unmatched to any gene: 11. The CDR3 length is 17 residues. Germline loops: CDR1 LNHDA, CDR2 SQIVND (reference sequence). CDR3 nucleotides: TGTGCCAGTAGTATAGATCAGGGACAGGAGGTTTGGAACATTCAGTACTTC. It codes for CASSIDQGQEVWNIQYF.

The chain uses TRBV15 and TRBJ1-2; the D is unclear. V was trimmed by 1 base and J by 1 base, leaving 10 bases between them. This CDR3 is built from 15 residues. Germline V gene data show CDR1 as LNHNV and CDR2 as YYDKDF (reference sequence). The CDR3 reads CATSRVLEGNYGYTF. CDR3 DNA sequence: TGTGCCACCAGCAGAGTCCTCGAGGGTAACTATGGCTACACCTTC.

This clone was observed a handful of times. In DNA form, the CDR3 reads TGTGCCAGCAGCGAGACAGGGGATAAACTGTTTTTT. The encoded protein is CASSETGDKLFF. The chain uses TRBV7-9 and TRBJ1-4, with 8 bases fitting TRBD1. Germline V gives CDR1 SEHNR, CDR2 FQNEAQ (reference sequence). The CDR3 has 12 amino acids. V lost 5 bases to trimming and J lost 11 bases; unmatched junction nucleotides: 4.